Sequencing of this T cell receptor beta chain was carried out in a study of blood T cell repertoires in COVID-19. Study in general: Collection of acute and convalescent COVID-19 samples took place in the United States, Italy and Spain. The cDNA or gDNA used as material had been derived from T cells, B-cell-depleted T cells, or PBMCs.

In the source study's methods: Estimated nucleated cell counts came from reference gene primer amplification. The data were produced by immunoSEQ multiplex PCR, yet TCRdb's version contains in-frame clones alone and is incomplete. V and J calls and clone size are those listed in that table; D and trimming were worked out from the DNA. The sample lists 150,000 to 200,000 clones, approximately 84% occurring once. CDR1 and CDR2 from the germline V gene are ENHRY and SYGVKD. CDR3 length: 12 residues. Trimming pared 7 bases from V and 4 bases from J, leaving 10 bases between. The sequence was collected from a human donor with acute or convalescent COVID-19. The donor label of this sample is uncertain. The chain has TRBV10-3 and TRBJ1-2, with a weak D call TRBD1 (5 bases). The source material was peripheral blood. This CDR3 is CAITGDSYGYTF. The CDR3 DNA sequence: TGTGCCATCACCGGCGACAGCTATGGCTACACCTTC.